A few counts support the clone carrying this T cell receptor beta chain. The data are from a study of memory CD4+ T cells and cytomegalovirus serostatus. Study-wide background: Healthy Belgian adult donors included roughly ten CMV-positive and 24 CMV-negative people.

Single viable CD3+CD4+CD8-CD45RO+ cells were sorted as the memory CD4+ T cells. Method: immunoSEQ multiplex PCR; TCRdb's copy keeps in-frame clones and lacks some. Among about 53,000 clones listed, around 80% were seen once. Trimming took off 4 bases at V and 1 base at J, with 8 bases between the two ends. This CDR3 has 13 amino acids. Germline CDR1 reads SGHRS; CDR2 reads YFSETQ. The sequencing sample was made of memory CD4+ T cells from blood. J is TRBJ1-1 and V is TRBV5-1; D might be TRBD1 (5 bases). This TCR was sampled from an adult in good health and CMV-seronegative. The CDR3 region is CASSIGQNTEAFF. The CDR3 coding sequence is TGCGCCAGCAGCATAGGACAGAACACTGAAGCTTTCTTT.